These T cell receptor beta chains were read from a single sample in a study of read filtering for tumor transcriptome and immune sequencing. MiXCR, run by TCRdb on the reads, gives a single entry per CDR3 protein. Of about 58,000 distinct CDR3 sequences listed, approximately 13% are singletons. Sequencing was performed on a population of CD138-negative cells sorted from bone marrow. These receptors originate from a donor aged 40 or older with multiple myeloma. Each CDR3 is given with its conserved first and last residue. D genes are given only for firm matches. Clone size is shown for a subset of rows, as once, few, many or a class of expanded clone.

size,V,D,J,CDR3,DNA
many,TRBV5-1,.,TRBJ1-1,CASSFNVENTEAFF,TGCGCCAGCAGCTTTAACGTTGAGAACACTGAAGCTTTCTTT
many,TRBV6-1,.,TRBJ2-5,CASRVMRSTETQYF,TGTGCCAGCAGAGTAATGCGGTCAACAGAGACCCAGTACTTC
many,TRBV5-1,.,TRBJ2-6,CASSLDGAGANVLTF,TGCGCCAGCAGCTTGGATGGGGCTGGGGCCAACGTCCTGACTTTC
many,TRBV24-1,.,TRBJ1-4,CATSARGPGGEKLFF,TGTGCCACCAGTGCCCGAGGCCCTGGCGGTGAAAAACTGTTTTTT
many,TRBV5-6,.,TRBJ2-5,CASSEQLRSTQYF,TGTGCCAGCAGCGAACAGCTCCGGTCGACCCAGTACTTC
many,TRBV15,.,TRBJ1-6,CATSRERLNSPLHF,TGTGCCACCAGTCGCGAGCGGCTGAATTCACCCCTCCACTTT
many,TRBV5-6,.,TRBJ1-5,CASSSIGRMKGNQPQHF,TGTGCCAGCAGCTCTATCGGACGAATGAAAGGCAATCAGCCCCAGCATTTT
many,TRBV6-5,.,TRBJ1-1,CASIPWGGARDTEAFF,TGTGCCAGCATCCCCTGGGGAGGGGCCAGGGACACTGAAGCTTTCTTT
many,TRBV24-1,TRBD1,TRBJ2-1,CAAGTGDFEQFF,TGTGCCGCCGGGACAGGGGATTTTGAGCAGTTCTTC
many,TRBV2,.,TRBJ1-4,CASSESEKLFF,TGTGCCAGCAGTGAATCGGAAAAACTGTTTTTT
many,TRBV3-1,.,TRBJ2-3,CASSQDTEYTDTQYF,TGTGCCAGCAGCCAAGACACGGAGTACACAGATACGCAGTATTTT
many,TRBV7-9,TRBD1,TRBJ1-1,CASSETGLGNTEAFF,TGTGCCAGCAGCGAGACAGGGCTCGGGAACACTGAAGCTTTCTTT
many,TRBV5-1,.,TRBJ2-3,CASSLDRPSTDTQYF,TGCGCCAGCAGCTTGGACAGACCTAGCACAGATACGCAGTATTTT
many,TRBV28,.,TRBJ1-4,CAGQGLGEKLFF,TGTGCCGGCCAGGGGTTGGGTGAAAAACTGTTTTTT
many,TRBV6-1,.,TRBJ1-1,CASTKGLTDNTEAFF,TGTGCCAGCACCAAAGGCCTGACAGACAACACTGAAGCTTTCTTT
many,TRBV10-3,TRBD1,TRBJ1-5,CATRTGGDQPQHF,TGTGCCACCAGGACAGGGGGCGATCAGCCCCAGCATTTT
.,TRBV5-6,TRBD1,TRBJ1-1,CASSFQGGTEAVF,TGTGCCAGCAGCTTTCAGGGGGGCACTGAAGCTGTCTTT
many,TRBV11-1,.,TRBJ1-5,CASSLGVGSNQPQHF,TGTGCCAGCAGCTTGGGAGTGGGGAGCAATCAGCCCCAGCATTTT
many,TRBV29-1,.,TRBJ1-6,CSGETLQGFPYSPLHF,TGCAGCGGGGAGACTCTACAGGGTTTCCCATATTCACCCCTCCACTTT
many,TRBV20-1,.,TRBJ2-3,CSARDTRAGTDTQYF,TGCAGTGCTAGAGATACCCGAGCCGGCACAGATACGCAGTATTTT
many,TRBV3-1,.,TRBJ2-7,CASSQDPWSEQYF,TGTGCCAGCAGCCAAGACCCTTGGAGCGAGCAGTACTTC
few,TRBV3-1,.,TRBJ1-1,CASSQVATEAFF,TGTGCCAGCAGCCAAGTGGCGACTGAAGCTTTCTTT
many,TRBV4-1,.,TRBJ2-7,CASSQPGGPYEQYF,TGCGCCAGCAGCCAGCCCGGGGGTCCCTACGAGCAGTACTTC
many,TRBV7-2,TRBD1,TRBJ1-1,CASSTDRDTEAFF,TGTGCCAGCAGCACCGACAGGGACACTGAAGCTTTCTTT
.,TRBV5-1,.,TRBJ1-4,CASSPGQGNERLFF,TGCGCCAGCAGCCCGGGGCAGGGGAATGAAAGACTGTTTTTT
.,TRBV20-1,TRBD2,TRBJ2-2,CSAAGEGRYTGELFF,TGCAGTGCCGCCGGGGAGGGGCGGTACACCGGGGAGCTGTTTTTT
.,TRBV5-1,TRBD2,TRBJ2-2,CASAQLRGAYTGELFF,TGCGCCAGCGCTCAATTGCGGGGGGCGTACACCGGGGAGCTGTTTTTT
many,TRBV23-1,.,TRBJ2-3,CASSHRTGCTDTQYF,TGCGCCAGCAGTCACCGAACAGGGTGCACAGATACGCAGTATTTT
many,TRBV6-5,.,TRBJ2-3,CASSRNRGQQEYF,TGTGCCAGCAGTCGAAACCGCGGCCAACAGGAGTATTTT
.,TRBV7-8,.,TRBJ2-7,CASSLKTGGNYEQYF,TGTGCCAGCAGCTTGAAGACAGGCGGTAACTACGAGCAGTACTTC
.,TRBV6-1,.,TRBJ2-7,CASSVGQFYEQYF,TGTGCCAGCAGTGTCGGACAGTTCTACGAGCAGTACTTC
.,TRBV7-9,TRBD1,TRBJ2-1,CASSRRQGGYNEQFF,TGTGCCAGCAGCCGACGACAGGGGGGATACAATGAGCAGTTCTTC
many,TRBV3-1,.,TRBJ2-1,CASSQRAINNEQFF,TGTGCCAGCAGCCAAAGAGCCATAAACAATGAGCAGTTCTTC
many,TRBV7-6,.,TRBJ1-1,CASSSRGTVGNTEAFF,TGTGCCAGCAGCTCTAGGGGGACTGTGGGGAACACTGAAGCTTTCTTT
many,TRBV12-3/TRBV12-4,TRBD1,TRBJ1-6,CASGQGNSPLHF,TGTGCCAGTGGACAGGGAAATTCACCCCTCCACTTT
many,TRBV3-1,TRBD1,TRBJ2-1,CASSQPGTGGNEQFF,TGTGCCAGCAGCCAACCCGGGACAGGGGGAAATGAGCAGTTCTTC
.,TRBV19,.,TRBJ2-7,CASSIGRNYEQYF,TGTGCCAGTAGTATAGGAAGAAACTACGAGCAGTACTTC
few,TRBV7-9,.,TRBJ1-1,CASSPEGPTEAFF,TGTGCCAGCAGCCCCGAGGGTCCTACTGAAGCTTTCTTT
many,TRBV11-2,.,TRBJ1-4,CASSPRKATTNEKLFF,TGTGCCAGCAGTCCCAGGAAGGCAACAACTAATGAAAAACTGTTTTTT
many,TRBV3-1,TRBD2,TRBJ2-1,CASGRERGSYNEQFF,TGTGCCAGCGGTAGGGAGCGGGGGTCCTACAATGAGCAGTTCTTC
many,TRBV18,TRBD1,TRBJ1-1,CASSTGTGANTEAFF,TGTGCCAGCTCGACCGGGACAGGGGCGAACACTGAAGCTTTCTTT
many,TRBV28,TRBD1,TRBJ2-5,CASSLTGDSQETQYF,TGTGCCAGCAGTTTGACAGGGGACTCTCAAGAGACCCAGTACTTC
many,TRBV7-9,.,TRBJ1-1,CASSLGGSNTEAFF,TGTGCCAGCAGCTTAGGAGGTTCGAACACTGAAGCTTTCTTT
many,TRBV2,.,TRBJ1-6,CASSEEGGVSSPLHF,TGTGCCAGCAGTGAAGAGGGGGGGGTATCCTCACCCCTCCACTTT
many,TRBV12-5,.,TRBJ1-1,CASGLTTGLSTEAFF,TGTGCTAGTGGTTTAACTACAGGGCTCAGCACTGAAGCTTTCTTT
many,TRBV9,TRBD1,TRBJ1-1,CASSVGLQGADTEAFF,TGTGCCAGCAGCGTTGGATTACAGGGGGCGGACACTGAAGCTTTCTTT
many,TRBV29-1,.,TRBJ2-5,CSVERGTFQETQYF,TGCAGCGTTGAAAGGGGGACATTCCAAGAGACCCAGTACTTC
.,TRBV5-4,.,TRBJ2-5,CASSRPAGNQETQYF,TGTGCCAGCAGCAGGCCCGCGGGTAACCAAGAGACCCAGTACTTC
many,TRBV14,TRBD2,TRBJ2-1,CASSQDWLAGYNEQFF,TGTGCCAGCAGCCAAGATTGGCTAGCGGGGTACAATGAGCAGTTCTTC
many,TRBV7-6,TRBD2,TRBJ2-3,CASSLGRADTQYF,TGTGCCAGCAGTCTAGGGAGGGCAGATACGCAGTATTTT
many,TRBV4-1,.,TRBJ2-5,CASSQGDPRETQYF,TGCGCCAGCAGCCAAGGAGACCCCCGGGAGACCCAGTACTTC
many,TRBV25-1,TRBD1,TRBJ2-1,CASSEFRRQGNEQFF,TGTGCCAGCAGTGAATTCCGGCGACAGGGTAATGAGCAGTTCTTC
many,TRBV7-3,.,TRBJ2-1,CASSLNWGGNEQFF,TGTGCCAGCAGCTTAAACTGGGGTGGCAATGAGCAGTTCTTC
many,TRBV20-1,TRBD2,TRBJ2-3,CSAPPSGGADTQYF,TGCAGTGCCCCACCGAGCGGGGGGGCAGATACGCAGTATTTT
.,TRBV3-1,.,TRBJ2-1,CASGQGHRAHNEQFF,TGTGCCAGCGGCCAAGGGCACCGGGCGCACAATGAGCAGTTCTTC